Listed below are T cell receptor beta chains from one sample, sequenced in a study of immune reconstitution after stem cell transplant in scleroderma. TCRdb recomputed calls from the RT-PCR reads with MiXCR, one row per CDR3 protein. Of approximately 2,300 distinct CDR3 sequences in the sample, 10% to 14% were seen once. This sample was obtained before or after autologous hematopoietic stem cell transplantation (not recorded which). The receptors stem from a female donor with systemic sclerosis. CDR3s include the opening cysteine and the closing phenylalanine or tryptophan. Fields, in order: V gene, D gene, J gene, clone size, CDR3 DNA, CDR3 protein. The D gene is left open where the match is weak. Rows give clone size only sometimes, using once, few, many, or a class for an expanded clone.

>TRBV24-1|.|TRBJ1-1|.
TGTGCCACCAGTGGGGCGGACGGCACTGAAGCTTTCTTT
CATSGADGTEAFF
>TRBV30|.|TRBJ1-5|.
TGTGCCTGGAGTGCCCGGGGGGCCAGCAATCAGCCCCAGCATTTT
CAWSARGASNQPQHF
>TRBV20-1|.|TRBJ2-3|.
TGCAGTGCTAGGGCGCCTAGCGAAAGCACAGATACGCAGTATTTT
CSARAPSESTDTQYF
>TRBV5-1|.|TRBJ1-3|few
TGCGCCAGCAGCATCGAGGGACGGTCAAGCTCTGGAAACACCATATATTTT
CASSIEGRSSSGNTIYF
>TRBV7-7|.|TRBJ2-1|once
TGTGCTAGCAGCTCTGACCCTGGGGGGTCTGAGACGTTCTTC
CASSSDPGGSETFF
>TRBV5-1|.|TRBJ1-2|.
TGCGCCAGCAGTCATGACAGCGTTTACTATGGCTACACCTTC
CASSHDSVYYGYTF
>TRBV5-1|TRBD1|TRBJ2-1|few
TGCGCCAGCAGCTTAATGGGACAGGAGCTTGTAGGTGAGCAGTTCTTC
CASSLMGQELVGEQFF
>TRBV5-8|.|TRBJ1-3|.
TGTGCCAGCGGCCCCCCCCGAGGAAACTCTGGAAACACCATATATTTT
CASGPPRGNSGNTIYF
>TRBV5-1|TRBD1|TRBJ2-7|.
TGCGCCAGCAGCTGGACAGGGGGCTCCTACGAGCAGTACTTC
CASSWTGGSYEQYF
>TRBV9|.|TRBJ2-6|few
TGTGCCAGCAGCGTACGCGAGGGGCGTGGATCTGGGGCCAACGTCCTGACTTTC
CASSVREGRGSGANVLTF
>TRBV10-3|TRBD1|TRBJ2-7|.
TGTGCCATCAGTGGGGGACAGGGGGCCTCCTACGAGCAGTACTTC
CAISGGQGASYEQYF
>TRBV6-5|.|TRBJ1-3|.
TGTGCCAGCAGTTACTCGAGGGGGGGTACAGCTGGAAACACCATATATTTT
CASSYSRGGTAGNTIYF
>TRBV29-1|TRBD1|TRBJ2-7|.
TGCAGCGTCGCCGGGACAGTTTACGAGCAGTACTTC
CSVAGTVYEQYF
>TRBV12-3/TRBV12-4|.|TRBJ2-1|medium-sized
TGTGCCAGCAGTTTGGGTGTGAATGAGCAGTTCTTC
CASSLGVNEQFF
>TRBV10-3|.|TRBJ2-7|.
TGTGCCATCAGTGAGCGGGGCAGTACCTACGAGCAGTACTTC
CAISERGSTYEQYF
>TRBV29-1|.|TRBJ2-7|.
TGCAGCGTTGAAAGTCAGGGCTACGAGCAGTACTTC
CSVESQGYEQYF
>TRBV21-1|.|TRBJ1-4|.
TGTGCCAGCAGCAAGAAGGTTTGGCAGAAGGGAGGTGAAAAACTGTTTTTT
CASSKKVWQKGGEKLFF
>TRBV14|.|TRBJ1-1|large
TGTGCCAGCAGCAGTTTCAGGGGAACTGAAGCTTTCTTT
CASSSFRGTEAFF
>TRBV20-1|TRBD1|TRBJ1-1|large
TGCAGTGCGTTACAGGGGGAGAACACTGAAGCTTTCTTT
CSALQGENTEAFF
>TRBV5-1|.|TRBJ2-7|medium-sized
TGCGCCAGCAGCTTGGAAGAGCCAGGTCCCTACGAGCAGTACTTC
CASSLEEPGPYEQYF
>TRBV5-1|TRBD1|TRBJ1-2|.
TGCGCCAGCAGCTTGGGGGGGGCCGGGACAGGCTATGGCTACACCTTC
CASSLGGAGTGYGYTF
>TRBV7-3|TRBD1|TRBJ2-1|large
TGTGCCAGCAGCTTCGACGGGACAGGGCGGTACAATGAGCAGTTCTTC
CASSFDGTGRYNEQFF
>TRBV6-2/TRBV6-3|.|TRBJ2-3|.
TGTGCCAGCAGTTACTCGACCACCCCATGGGCCCTGGATGGAGATACGCAGTATTTT
CASSYSTTPWALDGDTQYF
>TRBV2|.|TRBJ1-2|large
TGTGCCAGCAGTGAAGCTACGGGACGGAACTATGGCTACACCTTC
CASSEATGRNYGYTF
>TRBV7-8|TRBD1|TRBJ1-2|few
TGTGCCAGCAGCTTAGTTCAGGGGGCCCATGGCTACACCTTC
CASSLVQGAHGYTF
>TRBV10-2|TRBD1|TRBJ1-4|medium-sized
TGCGCCAGCAGTGGCCCCGCCGGGACAGGGGATGAAAAACTGTTTTTT
CASSGPAGTGDEKLFF
>TRBV20-1|TRBD2|TRBJ2-4|medium-sized
TGCAGTGCTAGCCGAAGGTCGACTAGCGGGGGGGCAGGAGACATTCAGTACTTC
CSASRRSTSGGAGDIQYF
>TRBV2|.|TRBJ1-1|medium-sized
TGTGCCAGCACCGAAAACAGAGCGAACACTGAAGCTTTCTTT
CASTENRANTEAFF
>TRBV2|.|TRBJ2-7|medium-sized
TGTGCCAGCAGGCAATATCAGGGGCGCGAGCAGTACTTC
CASRQYQGREQYF
>TRBV2|.|TRBJ1-5|.
TGTGCCAGCAGGGGGGATAATCAGCCCCAGCATTTT
CASRGDNQPQHF
>TRBV5-1|TRBD1|TRBJ1-5|few
TGCGCCAGCAGCTTGAACAGGGGCGAACCCCAGCATTTT
CASSLNRGEPQHF
>TRBV2|.|TRBJ2-3|medium-sized
TGTGCCAGCTCGGATGGAGGCACAGATACGCAGTATTTT
CASSDGGTDTQYF
>TRBV5-1|TRBD2|TRBJ2-7|.
TGCGCCAGCAGCCCACGGACTAGCGGGACGGACTCCTACGAGCAGTACTTC
CASSPRTSGTDSYEQYF
>TRBV29-1|.|TRBJ2-5|medium-sized
TGCAGCGTTGAAGATCAGTGGGACGGAGAGACCCAGTACTTC
CSVEDQWDGETQYF
>TRBV4-1|.|TRBJ1-1|.
TGCGCCAGCAGCCAAGATGCCGGGAACACTGAAGCTTTCTTT
CASSQDAGNTEAFF
>TRBV29-1|.|TRBJ2-1|medium-sized
TGCGGACACCGGTCTTCCTACAATGAGCAGTTCTTC
CGHRSSYNEQFF
>TRBV20-1|.|TRBJ2-7|few
TGCAGTGCTTCTCAGGGGTACGAGCAGTACTTC
CSASQGYEQYF